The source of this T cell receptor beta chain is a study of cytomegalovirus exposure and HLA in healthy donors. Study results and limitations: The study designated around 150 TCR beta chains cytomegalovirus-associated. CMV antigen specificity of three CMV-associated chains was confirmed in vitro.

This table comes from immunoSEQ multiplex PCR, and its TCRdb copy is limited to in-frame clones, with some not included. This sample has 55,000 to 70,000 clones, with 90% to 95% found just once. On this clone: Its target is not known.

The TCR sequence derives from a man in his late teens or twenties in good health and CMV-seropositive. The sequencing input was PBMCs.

In DNA form, the CDR3 reads TGCAGCGTTGAAAAAAAAAGGGACACAGGATTCTACGAGCAGTACTTC. Its protein is CSVEKKRDTGFYEQYF. The V and J genes are TRBV29-1 and TRBJ2-7; possibly TRBD1 for D (6 bases). The CDR3 is 16 residues long. V was shortened by 2 bases and J by 3 bases, with 20 bases between the two germline ends. The germline V gene encodes CDR1 SQVTM and CDR2 ANQGSEA.